Listed below are T cell receptor beta chains from one sample, sequenced in a study of T cells in Graves' hyperthyroidism and ophthalmopathy. MiXCR was run by TCRdb on the multiplex PCR reads, yielding one entry per CDR3 protein. The sample yields about 640,000 distinct CDR3 sequences, around 20% seen once. Sequenced: blood. These receptors came from a man between 25 and 39 years old with Graves' ophthalmopathy. The CDR3 runs from the conserved cysteine through the conserved F or W. The order of the fields is CDR3 DNA, CDR3 protein, J gene, V gene, clone size, D gene. D genes are given only for firm matches. Not every row has a clone size; where given, it reads once, few, many or a size class.

cdr3_nt: TGCAGTGCTAGGGACCAGCTCTACGAGCAGTACTTC; cdr3_aa: CSARDQLYEQYF; j_call: TRBJ2-7; v_call: TRBV20-1; clone_size: many; d_call: .
cdr3_nt: TGCGCCAGCAGCTTGCGGTCCAGCGGGAGGTTGTTGACAGATACGCAGTATTTT; cdr3_aa: CASSLRSSGRLLTDTQYF; j_call: TRBJ2-3; v_call: TRBV5-1; clone_size: .; d_call: TRBD2
cdr3_nt: TGCAGTGCTAGGGTCGGGAGGGAGGGGAGGGAGACCCAGTACTTC; cdr3_aa: CSARVGREGRETQYF; j_call: TRBJ2-5; v_call: TRBV20-1; clone_size: once; d_call: TRBD2
cdr3_nt: TGCGCCAGCAGCCCCCCAGGGGGAGAGGGGTCGGCTGAAGCTTTCTTT; cdr3_aa: CASSPPGGEGSAEAFF; j_call: TRBJ1-1; v_call: TRBV4-1; clone_size: few; d_call: TRBD1
cdr3_nt: TGTGCCAGCGGTAGAGAGATCAGAGAGACCCAGTACTTC; cdr3_aa: CASGREIRETQYF; j_call: TRBJ2-5; v_call: TRBV6-2/TRBV6-3; clone_size: .; d_call: .
cdr3_nt: TGTGCCAGCAGCTCCCGACAGGGGGCTGAAAAACTGTTTTTT; cdr3_aa: CASSSRQGAEKLFF; j_call: TRBJ1-4; v_call: TRBV7-2; clone_size: .; d_call: TRBD1
cdr3_nt: TGCGCCAGCAGCCATTGGCCGGGGGAGGAAGCTTTCTTT; cdr3_aa: CASSHWPGEEAFF; j_call: TRBJ1-1; v_call: TRBV4-3; clone_size: .; d_call: .
cdr3_nt: TGTGCCAGCAGTCCTTACCACAGGGCTCTAGCCAAAAACATTCAGTACTTC; cdr3_aa: CASSPYHRALAKNIQYF; j_call: TRBJ2-4; v_call: TRBV7-2; clone_size: .; d_call: .
cdr3_nt: TGTGCCAGCAGCCAAGATCAAACTAGCGGGAAAACTGAGCAGTTCTTC; cdr3_aa: CASSQDQTSGKTEQFF; j_call: TRBJ2-1; v_call: TRBV3-1; clone_size: .; d_call: TRBD2
cdr3_nt: TGTGCCGGCAGTGAGCCTCGGGACGCCTACGAGCAGTACTTC; cdr3_aa: CAGSEPRDAYEQYF; j_call: TRBJ2-7; v_call: TRBV6-1; clone_size: .; d_call: .